Listed here are 21 T cell receptor beta chains from one sample, sequenced in a study of shared clonotypes between healthy human individuals. Produced via immunoSEQ multiplex PCR; TCRdb's table is partial and in-frame only. The table has 2 million to 2.5 million clones, roughly 96% seen once. Sequencing input: naive CD4+ T cells sorted from blood. As for subset: CD45RA+ positively selected. The origin of the receptors is a man between 18 and 29 years old in good health.

The chain recombines TRBV2 with TRBJ1-5; 7 bases line up with TRBD1. The CDR3 has 16 residues. Germline trimming cut 3 bases from V and 0 bases from J; bases unmatched to any gene: 5. CDR1 and CDR2 (germline): SNHLY, FYNNEI. The CDR3 region has the DNA TGTGCCAGCAGTGAGATGGGACAGATTAGCAATCAGCCCCAGCATTTT. This codes for CASSEMGQISNQPQHF.

V gene TRBV7-9 combines with J gene TRBJ1-4; D is ambiguous. The CDR3 has 12 residues. The V and J ends lost 8 bases and 5 bases respectively, with 9 bases between them. Germline V gene lookup returns CDR1 SEHNR and CDR2 FQNEAQ (reference sequence). This CDR3 is CASERANEKLFF. The CDR3 DNA follows: TGTGCCAGCGAGAGGGCCAATGAAAAACTGTTTTTT.

This clone was recorded only once. The chain has TRBV10-3 and TRBJ2-1, with 10 bases that match TRBD2. This CDR3 contains 15 residues. CDR1 is ENHRY, CDR2 SYGVKD, per germline. V was pared by 4 bases and J by 6 bases, with 6 bases of the junction left unmatched. CDR3 nucleotide sequence: TGTGCCATCAGTGCAGCGGGAGGGCCCCCCAATGAGCAGTTCTTC. Translating it yields CAISAAGGPPNEQFF.

The CDR3 sequence: CASSPGTSGGGTDTQYF. CDR3 DNA sequence: TGCGCCAGCAGCCCGGGGACTAGCGGGGGAGGTACAGATACGCAGTATTTT. The V call is TRBV5-1, the J call TRBJ2-3; 14 nucleotides match TRBD2. CDR3 length: 17 residues. CDR1 SGHRS and CDR2 YFSETQ come from the germline V gene. Trimming at V came to 4 bases and at J to 3 bases, leaving 7 bases not matched to a gene.

This clone has only a few counts. This CDR3 is also generated by other DNA sequences in the sample. The rearrangement uses TRBV14 and TRBJ1-1; tentatively, D is TRBD1 (5 bases). This CDR3 comprises 13 residues. Deletions cut 4 bases from V and 2 bases from J, with 8 bases between. The germline V gene encodes CDR1 SGHDN and CDR2 FVKESK. In DNA, the CDR3 is TGTGCCAGCAGCCGGCAGGGCAACACTGAAGCTTTCTTT. It translates to CASSRQGNTEAFF.

The rearrangement uses TRBV5-1 and TRBJ2-5; D is ambiguous. Trimming stripped 1 base from V and 0 bases from J, with 10 bases between. The CDR3 runs 15 residues. Germline CDR1 reads SGHRS; CDR2 reads YFSETQ. The CDR3, as DNA: TGCGCCAGCAGCTTGCGACCTGTGTACCAAGAGACCCAGTACTTC. It codes for CASSLRPVYQETQYF.

J is TRBJ2-7 and V is TRBV9; 8 nucleotides line up with TRBD1. CDR1 and CDR2 from the germline V gene are SGDLS and YYNGEE. There are 15 residues in the CDR3. V trimming: 3 bases; J trimming: 1 base; junction bases outside the gene matches: 6. The CDR3, as DNA: TGTGCCAGCAGCGCCGAGGACAGGGCATCCTACGAGCAGTACTTC. This sequence encodes CASSAEDRASYEQYF.

This sequence joins TRBV29-1 and TRBJ2-7; D gene ambiguous. Trimming removed 3 bases from V and 4 bases from J, with 13 bases in between. From germline, CDR1 is SQVTM and CDR2 ANQGSEA. The CDR3 contains 13 residues. The CDR3 is CSVEPANSYEQYF. The CDR3, as DNA: TGCAGCGTTGAGCCCGCTAACAGTTACGAGCAGTACTTC.

This rearrangement joins TRBV4-1 to TRBJ2-3, with D possibly TRBD2 on 7 matching bases. The CDR3 is made up of 16 amino acids. Germline assignment: CDR1 MGHRA and CDR2 YSYEKL. V was cut by 4 bases and J by 0 bases, with 14 bases left in between. The CDR3 spells CASSPGRGSSTDTQYF. As DNA, the CDR3 is TGCGCCAGCAGCCCAGGGAGGGGGTCTAGCACAGATACGCAGTATTTT.

The CDR3: CASSMYLGEQYF. CDR3 in DNA: TGTGCCAGTAGTATGTACCTGGGGGAGCAGTACTTC. The chain recombines TRBV19 with TRBJ2-7; D is uncertain. The CDR3 is made up of 12 amino acids. The V gene's germline CDR1 is LNHDA and CDR2 SQIVND (reference sequence). The V and J ends lost 3 bases and 7 bases respectively, with 10 bases between them.

To note about this clone: The sample has other DNA sequences that encode this CDR3 too. The V and J genes are TRBV5-1 and TRBJ1-4; D is undetermined. The CDR3 totals 15 residues. In germline, CDR1 is SGHRS, CDR2 YFSETQ. Trimming left V 5 bases short and J 2 bases short, with 13 bases between. CDR3 nucleotides: TGCGCCAGCAGTTTACTGGGAGGGACTAATGAAAAACTGTTTTTT. Translation: CASSLLGGTNEKLFF. The full variable domain, in which reference TRBV5-1 and TRBJ1-4 provide the parts outside the CDR3, is KAGVTQTPRYLIKTRGQQVTLSCSPISGHRSVSWYQQTPGQGLQFLFEYFSETQRNKGNFPGRFSGRQFSNSRSEMNVSTLELGDSALYLCASSLLGGTNEKLFFGSGTQLSVL.

The rearrangement uses TRBV10-3 and TRBJ1-3, with a weak D call TRBD1 (6 bases). V was shortened by 8 bases and J by 3 bases, with 8 bases between the two germline ends. The germline V gene encodes CDR1 ENHRY and CDR2 SYGVKD. This CDR3 has 12 residues. The CDR3 region is CAIGGLGNTIYF. Here the CDR3 DNA reads TGTGCCATCGGGGGCCTTGGAAACACCATATATTTT.

In DNA, the CDR3 is TGTGCCACCAGCAGAGACCTGACAGGGGCCTACGAGCAGTACTTC. Translated: CATSRDLTGAYEQYF. The chain carries TRBV15 and TRBJ2-7; 8 bases line up with TRBD1. The CDR3 has 15 residues. Trimming at V came to 0 bases and at J to 2 bases, leaving 3 bases not matched to a gene. Germline lookup yields CDR1 LNHNV and CDR2 YYDKDF (reference sequence).

CDR3 nucleotides: TGTGCCAGCAGCTTCGGTAGCTTCTTACCAGAGACCCAGTACTTC. Its translation is CASSFGSFLPETQYF. V and J are TRBV7-2 and TRBJ2-5; D call uncertain. Germline CDR1 SGHTA, CDR2 FQGNSA. V lost 3 bases and J 4 bases, leaving 15 bases between the germline ends. The CDR3 totals 15 residues.

The rearrangement joins TRBV30 to TRBJ1-5; D not certain. The CDR3 is made up of 12 amino acids. Germline assignment: CDR1 GTSNPN and CDR2 SVGIG (reference sequence). The V and J ends lost 0 bases and 6 bases respectively, with 6 bases between them. CDR3: CAWSVPPQPQHF. In DNA, the CDR3 is TGTGCCTGGAGTGTACCCCCTCAGCCCCAGCATTTT.

J is TRBJ1-1 and V is TRBV28, with TRBD1 matching 9 bases. CDR3 length equals 15 residues. The ends lost 5 bases at V and 1 base at J; junction bases unmatched: 5. Germline CDR1 MDHEN, CDR2 SYDVKM. CDR3 in DNA: TGTGCCAGCAGTCCCCCGGGACAGGGGAACACTGAAGCTTTCTTT. As protein: CASSPPGQGNTEAFF.

This rearrangement joins TRBV14 to TRBJ1-4; D possibly corresponds to TRBD1 (5 bases). The CDR3 sequence is 14 residues long. Trimming removed 1 base at V and 8 bases at J, with 11 bases between. The germline V gene has CDR1 SGHDN and CDR2 FVKESK. The CDR3 region is CASSQGGLLEKLFF. The CDR3 bases are TGTGCCAGCAGCCAAGGGGGCCTTTTAGAAAAACTGTTTTTT. The whole variable domain, filled in from reference TRBV14 and TRBJ1-4, reads EAGVTQFPSHSVIEKGQTVTLRCDPISGHDNLYWYRRVMGKEIKFLLHFVKESKQDESGMPNNRFLAERTGGTYSTLKVQPAELEDSGVYFCASSQGGLLEKLFFGSGTQLSVL.

The rearrangement joins TRBV5-4 to TRBJ1-2; D is perhaps TRBD1 (5 bases). Germline CDR1 reads SGHNT; CDR2 reads YYREEE (reference sequence). This CDR3 region has 15 residues. V lost 4 bases, J lost 7 bases, and 20 bases lay in between. Here the CDR3 reads CASSPSSPGGFGYTF. As DNA, the CDR3 is TGTGCCAGCAGCCCGTCGAGCCCCGGGGGTTTTGGCTACACCTTC. Full variable domain (outside the CDR3, taken from reference TRBV5-4 and TRBJ1-2): ETGVTQSPTHLIKTRGQQVTLRCSSQSGHNTVSWYQQALGQGPQFIFQYYREEENGRGNFPPRFSGLQFPNYSSELNVNALELDDSALYLCASSPSSPGGFGYTFGSGTRLTVV.

This sequence joins TRBV18 and TRBJ2-1; 10 bases map to TRBD1. V lost 3 bases, J lost 7 bases, and 6 bases stayed unmatched. CDR1 and CDR2 from the germline V gene are KGHSH and LQKENI. This CDR3 has 15 amino acids. The CDR3 DNA follows: TGTGCCAGCTCACCCGGGACAGGGGTTGGGAATGAGCAGTTCTTC. As protein: CASSPGTGVGNEQFF.

This chain links TRBV5-1 with TRBJ2-4; possibly TRBD1 or TRBD2 for D (6 bases each). Germline assignment: CDR1 SGHRS and CDR2 YFSETQ. The CDR3 loop spans 17 amino acids. The V end was cut by 0 bases, the J end by 2 bases, with 15 bases between. The CDR3 here is CASSLESGARTKNIQYF. The CDR3, as DNA: TGCGCCAGCAGCTTGGAATCGGGGGCACGGACCAAAAACATTCAGTACTTC.

The chain recombines TRBV7-6 with TRBJ2-7; 8 bases match TRBD1. V was pared by 0 bases and J by 9 bases, with 7 bases of the junction left unmatched. The CDR3 length is 14 residues. CDR1 is SGHVS and CDR2 is FNYEAQ in the germline V gene. The CDR3 protein is CASSLAQGALGQYF. In DNA, the CDR3 is TGTGCCAGCAGCTTAGCCCAGGGGGCCTTGGGGCAGTACTTC.